The 2 T cell receptor beta chains below all came from one sample that was sequenced in a study of blood T cell repertoires in COVID-19. Here immunoSEQ multiplex PCR was the method, and the copy in TCRdb shows in-frame clones only, minus some. Here the sample spans over 200,000 clones, 90% being singletons. The material sequenced was peripheral blood. The origin of the receptors is a young man with COVID-19, enrolled during active disease.

J is TRBJ1-1 and V is TRBV19; no firm D call. V gave up 3 bases and J gave up 6 bases, with 11 bases separating them. The CDR3 totals 13 residues. Germline CDR1 is LNHDA and CDR2 is SQIVND (reference sequence). The CDR3 nucleotides are TGTGCCAGTAGTATGGGAGGGTGGTCTGAAGCTTTCTTT. Translation: CASSMGGWSEAFF.

The chain uses TRBV23-1 and TRBJ2-3; 11 bases agree with TRBD2. TRBV23-1 is an ORF for which the function is uncertain. This CDR3 is 22 amino acids long. V gave up 2 bases and J gave up 0 bases; unmatched junction bases: 19. CDR3 nucleotide sequence: TGCGCCAGCAGTCAACCCCCGGGACTAGCGGAGATCGAGGAAGTTAGCACAGATACGCAGTATTTT. This translates into CASSQPPGLAEIEEVSTDTQYF.